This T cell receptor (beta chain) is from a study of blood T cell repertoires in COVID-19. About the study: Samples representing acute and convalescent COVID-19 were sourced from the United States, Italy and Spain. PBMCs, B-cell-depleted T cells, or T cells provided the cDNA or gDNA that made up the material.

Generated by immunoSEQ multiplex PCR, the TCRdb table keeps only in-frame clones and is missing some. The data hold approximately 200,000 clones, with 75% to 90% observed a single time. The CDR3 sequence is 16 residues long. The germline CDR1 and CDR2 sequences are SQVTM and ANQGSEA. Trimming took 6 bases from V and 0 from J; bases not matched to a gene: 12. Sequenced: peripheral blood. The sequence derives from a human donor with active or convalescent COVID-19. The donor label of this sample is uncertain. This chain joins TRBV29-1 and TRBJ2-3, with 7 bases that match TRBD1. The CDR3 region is CSVRGPLGTSTDTQYF. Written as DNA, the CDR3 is TGCAGCGTGAGGGGGCCACTAGGTACTAGCACAGATACGCAGTATTTT.